What follows describes a single T cell receptor (beta chain). The source of the sample is a study of shared clonotypes between healthy human individuals. The assay was carried out at the deep level. The table came from immunoSEQ multiplex PCR; TCRdb's copy has only in-frame clones and leaves some out. The table lists around 2.3 million clones, approximately 94% of them singletons. This sequence originates from a man aged 18 to 29 in good health. Sequencing was done on a sample of naive CD4+ T cells sorted from blood. The subset: CD45RA+ positively selected.

In nucleotides, the CDR3 is TGTGCCAGCAGCACATTGGACATAATGAACACTGAAGCTTTCTTT. The encoded protein is CASSTLDIMNTEAFF. The chain uses TRBV7-9 and TRBJ1-1; TRBD1 is a possible D gene (5 bases). The CDR3 consists of 15 residues. V lost 5 bases and J 0 bases, leaving 13 bases between the germline ends. Germline V gene sequence: CDR1 SEHNR, CDR2 FQNEAQ (reference sequence).